The 28 T cell receptor beta chains given below trace back to one sample, sequenced in a study of vaccination and CD4 T cells after COVID-19 (dated by TCRdb to between 2021 and 2022). The label giving this sample's treatment or condition can be read as: roughly nine-day PBMC culture with coronavirus spike peptide pools or control peptides (ViraFEST assay). CD4+ T cells from unexposed donors were collected before the COVID-19 pandemic (2011-2018). Library generation was performed with PCR. TCRdb names Illumina iSeq 100 as the instrument used. DNA from cultured CD4+ T cells was subjected to TCR sequencing with the Oncomine TCR Beta short-read assay at the Johns Hopkins FTIC core. The QIAamp micro DNA kit was used to extract genomic DNA from the cultured CD4+ T cells. TCRdb reanalyzed the raw reads on its own, using fastp at Q25 for trimming and MiXCR for clone calling, and kept in-frame beta chains. Duplicate CDR3 protein sequences are folded into a single record with the most common DNA and genes. The sample table lists 8,500 to 9,500 distinct CDR3 sequences, about 38% of them with a count of one. The ten largest clones represent approximately 24% of the sample.

Antigen specificity for these receptors is unknown. Sequenced sample: CD4+ T cells from blood, cultured in vitro. These receptors came from a human donor in good health.

The table lists this clonotype with a count of one. The chain uses TRBV14 and TRBJ1-2, with D possibly being TRBD1 (5 bases). Germline CDR1 is SGHDN and CDR2 is FVKESK. Between the trimmed V and J ends, which lost 0 bases and 8 bases, there was a span of 16 bases. This CDR3 has 15 residues. CDR3 DNA sequence: TGTGCCAGCAGCCAAGACGTTTGGCCAGGGCACGGCTACACCTTC. Amino acid sequence: CASSQDVWPGHGYTF. The complete variable domain, with remaining parts taken from reference TRBV14 and TRBJ1-2, reads EAGVTQFPSHSVIEKGQTVTLRCDPISGHDNLYWYRRVMGKEIKFLLHFVKESKQDESGMPNNRFLAERTGGTYSTLKVQPAELEDSGVYFCASSQDVWPGHGYTFGSGTRLTVV.

The V and J genes are TRBV11-3 and TRBJ2-7; 9 nucleotides match TRBD1. J gave up 0 bases and V 5 bases, and 5 bases lay outside the gene matches. The CDR3 length is 15 residues. The V gene's germline CDR1 is SGHNT and CDR2 YENEEA. The CDR3 DNA follows: TGTGCCAGCAGCCCTGGGACAGGGAGCTCCTACGAGCAGTACTTC. Translation gives CASSPGTGSSYEQYF.

This clonotype has more than one count but fewer than ten. This chain uses TRBV20-1 with TRBJ1-5; TRBD1 might be the D (6 bases). The CDR3 extends over 15 amino acids. The V end lost 0 bases, the J end lost 2 bases, and 11 bases lay between the germline ends. In germline, CDR1 is DFQATT, CDR2 SNEGSKA (reference sequence). DNA of the CDR3: TGCAGTGCTAGAGATCGAAGGACAGGCAATCAGCCCCAGCATTTT. Translation gives CSARDRRTGNQPQHF.

This rearrangement joins TRBV7-2 to TRBJ1-3, with D unresolved. Germline-derived CDR1 and CDR2 are SGHTA and FQGNSA. V gave up 0 bases and J gave up 0 bases, with 12 bases separating them. CDR3 length equals 17 residues. CDR3 sequence (DNA): TGTGCCAGCAGCTTAGCCGGCAGCCAAGTCTCTGGAAACACCATATATTTT. Translation: CASSLAGSQVSGNTIYF.

The chain recombines TRBV2 with TRBJ2-3; D is unclear. V shed 8 bases and J shed 2 bases, with 11 bases lying between them. Germline V gene sequence: CDR1 SNHLY, CDR2 FYNNEI. The CDR3 has 13 residues. The CDR3 bases are TGTGCCAGCTCCGGCCCATTCACAGATACGCAGTATTTT. This encodes CASSGPFTDTQYF.

The chain carries TRBV6-2 or TRBV6-3 and TRBJ1-2, with TRBD1 matching 7 bases. With V trimmed by 4 bases and J by 8 bases, 4 bases remained unmatched. Looked up from germline, CDR1 is MNHEY and CDR2 is SVGEGT. This CDR3 comprises 12 residues. The CDR3, as DNA: TGTGCCAGCAGTTCCGGGACAGTCGGCTACACCTTC. Its translation: CASSSGTVGYTF.

CDR3 sequence reads: CASSPGTGRSSYEQYF. CDR3 nucleotides: TGTGCCAGCAGCCCCGGGACAGGTAGGAGCTCCTACGAGCAGTACTTC. V and J are TRBV7-8 and TRBJ2-7; TRBD1 agrees at 8 bases. The length of the CDR3 is 16 residues. From germline, CDR1 is SGHVS and CDR2 FQNEAQ. The ends lost 5 bases at V and 0 bases at J; junction bases unmatched: 9.

Regarding this clonotype: One junction end does not reproduce the germline sequence, and a read error may be involved. The chain couples TRBV29-1 to TRBJ1-1; possibly TRBD1 for D (5 bases). Germline assignment: CDR1 SQVTM and CDR2 ANQGSEA. This CDR3 is built from 13 residues. CDR3 coding DNA: TGCAGCGGTGAATTTCGAGAAAGGGGTAGAGCTTTCTTT. Translation: CSGEFRERGRAFF. The full variable domain, with the rest looked up from reference TRBV29-1 and TRBJ1-1, is SAVISQKPSRDICQRGTSLTIQCQVDSQVTMMFWYRQQPGQSLTLIATANQGSEATYESGFVIDKFPISRPNLTFSTLTVSNMSPEDSSIYLCSGEFRERGRAFFGQGTRLTVV.

A few counts support this clonotype. The rearrangement uses TRBV6-5 and TRBJ1-1; no firm D call. The CDR3 is 15 amino acids. Between the trimmed V and J ends, which lost 2 bases and 0 bases, there was a span of 10 bases. Germline V gene data show CDR1 as MNHEY and CDR2 as SVGAGI. The CDR3 sequence: CASSYVRGLNTEAFF. DNA of the CDR3: TGTGCCAGCAGTTACGTTCGGGGTCTGAACACTGAAGCTTTCTTT.

The rearrangement uses TRBV7-9 and TRBJ1-1, with D tentatively TRBD1 (5 bases). The CDR3 is 14 residues long. The V end lost 2 bases, the J end lost 6 bases, and 13 bases lay between the germline ends. CDR1 and CDR2 (germline): SEHNR, FQNEAQ (reference sequence). In nucleotides, the CDR3 is TGTGCCAGCAGCTTACCAACGGGGGGGTCTGAAGCTTTCTTT. Translation: CASSLPTGGSEAFF.

The chain recombines TRBV6-2 or TRBV6-3 with TRBJ2-1; maybe TRBD2 (6 bases). Trimming shortened V by 6 bases and J by 3 bases, and 12 bases separated the two germline ends. In germline, CDR1 is MNHEY, CDR2 SVGEGT. The CDR3 consists of 14 residues. The CDR3: CASSRGEDYNEQFF. The CDR3 DNA reads as TGTGCCAGCAGCCGAGGGGAGGACTACAATGAGCAGTTCTTC.

The chain uses TRBV18 and TRBJ1-2; 9 positions match TRBD1. V lost 5 bases to trimming and J lost 4 bases; unmatched junction nucleotides: 8. CDR1 and CDR2 (germline): KGHSH, LQKENI. The CDR3 is 15 amino acids. The CDR3 region is CASSGPGQGFYGYTF. Written as DNA, the CDR3 is TGTGCCAGCTCAGGGCCGGGACAGGGATTCTATGGCTACACCTTC. Looking up the rest from reference TRBV18 and TRBJ1-2 gives the full variable domain: NAGVMQNPRHLVRRRGQEARLRCSPMKGHSHVYWYRQLPEEGLKFMVYLQKENIIDESGMPKERFSAEFPKEGPSILRIQQVVRGDSAAYFCASSGPGQGFYGYTFGSGTRLTVV.

This clonotype was detected only a few times. The chain joins TRBV6-4 to TRBJ2-1; 7 bases agree with TRBD1. The length of the CDR3 is 15 residues. J lost 6 bases, V lost 5 bases, and 10 bases had no gene match. Germline V gene lookup returns CDR1 MRHNA and CDR2 SNTAGT. The CDR3 protein is CASSPTGDGGNEQFF. The DNA for the CDR3 is TGTGCCAGCAGTCCTACAGGGGATGGGGGCAATGAGCAGTTCTTC.

This clonotype showed up just a few times. The chain employs TRBV11-1 and TRBJ2-1, with 7 bases that match TRBD2. The J segment lost 5 bases and the V segment lost 4 bases, leaving 11 bases of the junction unmatched. Germline V gene sequence: CDR1 SGHAT, CDR2 FQDESV (reference sequence). The CDR3 loop spans 16 amino acids. This CDR3 is CASSWGRAERHNEQFF. The CDR3 bases are TGTGCCAGCAGCTGGGGGAGGGCCGAGAGGCACAATGAGCAGTTCTTC.

The chain couples TRBV19 to TRBJ2-3; D gene uncertain. The V gene lost 2 bases and the J gene lost 1 base, with 13 bases spanning the gap. Germline CDR1 is LNHDA and CDR2 is SQIVND (reference sequence). This CDR3 has 16 amino acids. The CDR3: CASSIWPPIGTDTQYF. The CDR3 DNA sequence: TGTGCCAGTAGTATATGGCCCCCTATAGGCACAGATACGCAGTATTTT.

The V and J genes are TRBV6-1 and TRBJ1-5, with TRBD1 as a possible D gene (5 bases). The germline V gene has CDR1 MNHNS and CDR2 SASEGT. This CDR3 has 15 amino acids. V was shortened by 7 bases and J by 0 bases, with 13 bases between the two germline ends. CDR3 nucleotide sequence: TGTGCCAGCAACTTTAGGACAAATAGCAATCAGCCCCAGCATTTT. Its translation: CASNFRTNSNQPQHF.

This clonotype was detected a few times. The V call is TRBV28, the J call TRBJ1-2, with D unclear. The CDR3 loop spans 11 amino acids. Germline V CDR1 and CDR2: MDHEN, SYDVKM. The V and J ends lost 2 bases and 6 bases respectively, with 4 bases between them. The CDR3 here is CASSLIDGYTF. Here the CDR3 DNA reads TGTGCCAGCAGTTTAATTGATGGCTACACCTTC.

V is TRBV19 and J is TRBJ1-6; no clear D. With 5 bases removed from V and 10 bases from J, the gap between germline ends came to 12 bases. CDR3 size: 13 residues. Germline V gives CDR1 LNHDA, CDR2 SQIVND (reference sequence). CDR3 in amino acids: CASSYRMISPLHF. The CDR3 DNA is TGTGCCAGTAGTTACAGAATGATCTCACCCCTCCACTTT.

This chain joins TRBV6-5 and TRBJ1-3; possible D gene TRBD1, 6 bases. Trimming left V 2 bases short and J 4 bases short, with 12 bases between. The germline gives CDR1 MNHEY, CDR2 SVGAGI. The length of the CDR3 is 15 residues. The CDR3: CASSYGQGTGNTIYF. As DNA, the CDR3 is TGTGCCAGCAGTTACGGTCAGGGGACCGGAAACACCATATATTTT.

The CDR3 region has the DNA TGTGCCAGCAGCGTCCGGGACAGGGCGCAGTTCTTC. It codes for CASSVRDRAQFF. The rearrangement uses TRBV7-9 and TRBJ2-1; the match to TRBD1 covers 9 bases. The germline V gene encodes CDR1 SEHNR and CDR2 FQNEAQ (reference sequence). After removal of 5 bases from V and 12 bases from J, the junction contained 5 bases not matched to a gene. CDR3 length: 12 residues. Full variable domain (rest looked up from reference TRBV7-9 and TRBJ2-1): DTGVSQNPRHKITKRGQNVTFRCDPISEHNRLYWYRQTLGQGPEFLTYFQNEAQLEKSRLLSDRFSAERPKGSFSTLEIQRTEQGDSAMYLCASSVRDRAQFFGPGTRLTVL.

In this sample, this clonotype turned up a few times. The chain carries TRBV20-1 and TRBJ2-5; 10 nucleotides line up with TRBD2. This CDR3 is 16 amino acids long. V lost 0 bases, J lost 4 bases, and 8 bases stayed unmatched. CDR1 is DFQATT, CDR2 SNEGSKA, per germline (reference sequence). CDR3 sequence (DNA): TGCAGTGCTAGAGATCCCCTAGCGGGAGTTGTAGAGACCCAGTACTTC. This translates into CSARDPLAGVVETQYF.

This clonotype has a handful of counts. The rearrangement uses TRBV24-1 and TRBJ2-3, with D possibly matching TRBD1 (6 bases). V lost 3 bases to trimming and J lost 6 bases, with 15 bases between them. CDR1 is KGHDR, CDR2 SFDVKD, per germline. The CDR3 is made up of 15 amino acids. The CDR3 loop reads CATSDQLRGEDTQYF. In DNA, the CDR3 is TGTGCCACCAGTGATCAACTCAGGGGAGAGGATACGCAGTATTTT.

This clonotype counts as medium-sized. This chain uses TRBV24-1 with TRBJ2-5; the D gene could be TRBD1 or TRBD2 (5 bases each). The germline CDR1 and CDR2 sequences are KGHDR and SFDVKD. This CDR3 spans 14 amino acids. Trimming removed 3 bases from V and 1 base from J, with 8 bases in between. CDR3 sequence reads: CATSDPGRQETQYF. The DNA for the CDR3 is TGTGCCACCAGTGATCCGGGACGCCAAGAGACCCAGTACTTC.

There are a few counts of this clonotype. This chain joins TRBV28 and TRBJ1-2; 7 bases fit TRBD1. Germline trimming cut 9 bases from V and 5 bases from J; bases unmatched to any gene: 6. This CDR3 has 12 amino acids. Germline-derived CDR1 and CDR2 are MDHEN and SYDVKM. CDR3 coding DNA: TGTGCCAGTAACCGGGACAGATATGGCTACACCTTC. This encodes CASNRDRYGYTF.

The CDR3 DNA sequence: TGTGCCACCGGGGAAGGGGCAAACACTGAAGCTTTCTTT. Encoded protein: CATGEGANTEAFF. This rearrangement joins TRBV7-3 to TRBJ1-1, with D possibly being TRBD1 (5 bases). The V gene lost 10 bases and the J gene lost 2 bases, with 14 bases spanning the gap. Germline CDR1 is SGHTA and CDR2 is FQGTGA. The CDR3 loop spans 13 amino acids. Filled out from reference TRBV7-3 and TRBJ1-1, the complete variable domain reads GAGVSQTPSNKVTEKGKYVELRCDPISGHTALYWYRQSLGQGPEFLIYFQGTGAADDSGLPNDRFFAVRPEGSVSTLKIQRTERGDSAVYLCATGEGANTEAFFGQGTRLTVV.

The chain couples TRBV9 to TRBJ1-6; 9 bases map to TRBD1. The CDR3 is 15 amino acids. Germline trimming cut 4 bases from V and 5 bases from J; bases unmatched to any gene: 4. The germline V gene has CDR1 SGDLS and CDR2 YYNGEE. The CDR3 is CASSIGQGNNSPLHF. The CDR3, as DNA: TGTGCCAGCAGCATCGGACAGGGGAATAATTCACCCCTCCACTTT.

This clonotype turned up a few times. The CDR3 DNA sequence: TGTGCCAGTAGTGCATACAGGGGGCCCGGGGAGACCCAGTACTTC. Encoded protein: CASSAYRGPGETQYF. This chain uses TRBV19 with TRBJ2-5, with TRBD1 matching 9 bases. V was clipped by 5 bases and J by 5 bases; unmatched bases: 9. In germline, CDR1 is LNHDA, CDR2 SQIVND (reference sequence). The CDR3 totals 15 residues.

The chain carries TRBV19 and TRBJ2-3; TRBD2 matches at 9 bases. The germline gives CDR1 LNHDA, CDR2 SQIVND (reference sequence). Unmatched junction bases numbered 9, after V lost 5 bases and J lost 3 bases. The CDR3 length is 16 residues. The CDR3 region is CASSLRRLAGTDTQYF. CDR3 sequence (DNA): TGTGCCAGTAGTTTACGCCGGCTAGCGGGAACAGATACGCAGTATTTT.